These 32 T cell receptor beta chains originate from one sample sequenced in a study of blood T cells in healthy people across ages. For the second PCR, which ran for about 6 to 11 cycles, a sample-barcoded 5' primer and a J-beta primer mix were used. TCRdb re-called the 5' RACE reads with MiXCR, one entry per CDR3 protein. The sample includes hundreds of thousands of distinct CDR3 sequences, approximately 59% of them seen just once. Sequenced material: blood. These TCRs come from a man under 40 in good health.

J is TRBJ1-1 and V is TRBV4-2; the match to TRBD1 covers 9 bases. Germline CDR1 LGHNA, CDR2 YNFKEQ. The V segment lost 3 bases and the J segment 7 bases; nucleotides outside the gene matches: 18. CDR3 size: 18 residues. The CDR3 spells CASSQGRQGGDALIEAFF. For the CDR3, the DNA is TGTGCCAGCAGCCAGGGGAGACAGGGGGGCGACGCCCTGATTGAAGCTTTCTTT.

The rearrangement uses TRBV3-1 and TRBJ2-6; 10 bases match TRBD1. V dropped 3 bases and J dropped 1; count of bases not matched to a gene: 3. The germline gives CDR1 LGHDT, CDR2 YNNKEL (reference sequence). The CDR3 sequence is 17 residues long. CDR3 amino acids: CASSHRTGGSGANVLTF. CDR3 DNA: TGTGCCAGCAGCCACCGGACAGGGGGATCTGGGGCCAACGTCCTGACTTTC.

This chain uses TRBV7-3 with TRBJ2-7; D is possibly TRBD1 (5 bases). CDR1 SGHTA and CDR2 FQGTGA come from the germline V gene. The CDR3 contains 17 residues. Trimming stripped 5 bases from V and 2 bases from J, with 22 bases between. This CDR3 reads CASSLGPKGQGTYEQYF. The CDR3 DNA reads TGTGCCAGCAGCCTAGGGCCCAAGGGGCAGGGCACCTACGAGCAGTACTTC.

This sequence joins TRBV30 and TRBJ2-1, with TRBD2 matching 11 bases. Per the germline V gene, CDR1 is GTSNPN and CDR2 is SVGIG (reference sequence). The CDR3 totals 15 residues. V dropped 0 bases and J dropped 5; count of bases not matched to a gene: 3. DNA for the CDR3: TGTGCCTGGAGTGTTGATAGCGGGGGGGACAATGAGCAGTTCTTC. This translates into CAWSVDSGGDNEQFF.

The genes are TRBV7-2 and TRBJ1-4, with a weak D call TRBD1 (5 bases). Looked up from germline, CDR1 is SGHTA and CDR2 is FQGNSA. Trimming took off 5 bases at V and 6 bases at J, with 16 bases between the two ends. This CDR3 has 15 amino acids. Here the CDR3 reads CASSTGWGVDEKLFF. As DNA, the CDR3 is TGTGCCAGCAGCACCGGTTGGGGGGTAGATGAAAAACTGTTTTTT.

The chain is built from TRBV7-6 and TRBJ1-1, with a possible D match to TRBD1 (6 bases). This CDR3 is built from 16 residues. Trimming took 5 bases from V and 0 from J, leaving 16 bases between them. CDR1 SGHVS and CDR2 FNYEAQ come from the germline V gene. CDR3 region: CASSLRPGALNTEAFF. DNA of the CDR3: TGTGCCAGCAGCCTAAGGCCAGGGGCACTGAACACTGAAGCTTTCTTT.

J is TRBJ1-1 and V is TRBV6-5; tentative D call: TRBD1 (6 bases). Germline CDR1 MNHEY, CDR2 SVGAGI. V shed 6 bases and J shed 0 bases, with 8 bases lying between them. The CDR3 totals 13 residues. Here the CDR3 reads CASRTGMNTEAFF. CDR3 nucleotides: TGTGCCAGCAGGACAGGCATGAACACTGAAGCTTTCTTT.

This clonotype was counted between two and nine times. V is TRBV5-6 and J is TRBJ2-2; D may be TRBD2 (5 bases). There are 15 residues in the CDR3. V was shortened by 10 bases and J by 5 bases, with 21 bases between the two germline ends. Germline values: CDR1 SGHDT, CDR2 YYEEEE. The CDR3: CAVSPRGVGTGELFF. CDR3 in DNA: TGTGCCGTGAGCCCACGGGGAGTGGGGACCGGGGAGCTGTTTTTT.

The rearrangement uses TRBV2 and TRBJ1-2, with D perhaps matching TRBD1 (5 bases). This CDR3 comprises 16 residues. The V and J ends lost 6 bases and 1 base respectively, with 18 bases between them. Looked up from germline, CDR1 is SNHLY and CDR2 is FYNNEI. The CDR3 reads CASSLLGGAYNYGYTF. Written as DNA, the CDR3 is TGTGCCAGCAGCCTCCTCGGCGGGGCATATAACTATGGCTACACCTTC.

This chain connects TRBV2 to TRBJ2-5; a possible D gene is TRBD1 (6 bases). The J call may not be correct, given that the DNA end is closer to TRBJ2-7. Germline assignment: CDR1 SNHLY and CDR2 FYNNEI. The CDR3 runs 14 residues. Here the CDR3 DNA reads TGTGCCAGCAGTGCCCGGACAGACGCCTACGAGCAGTACTTC. As protein: CASSARTDAYEQYF.

CDR3 amino acids: CASSQERYGLEQFF. CDR3 nucleotides: TGCGCCAGCAGCCAAGAAAGGTACGGACTTGAGCAGTTCTTC. The rearrangement joins TRBV4-3 to TRBJ2-1; D may be TRBD2 (5 bases). CDR1 and CDR2 (germline): LGHNA, YSLEER. This CDR3 region has 14 residues. With 0 bases removed from V and 9 bases from J, the gap between germline ends came to 12 bases.

The rearrangement joins TRBV12-3 or TRBV12-4 to TRBJ2-5; D is perhaps TRBD1 or TRBD2 (5 bases each). The last part of the DNA fits TRBJ2-1 better; the J call may be wrong. This CDR3 has 12 amino acids. The CDR3: CASSFGTETQFF. In DNA form, the CDR3 reads TGTGCCAGCAGTTTTGGGACGGAGACCCAGTTCTTC.

This clonotype has more than one count but fewer than ten. The V call is TRBV7-8, the J call TRBJ2-7; D is uncertain. Germline values: CDR1 SGHVS, CDR2 FQNEAQ. There are 16 residues in the CDR3. Trimming removed 2 bases at V and 2 bases at J, with 16 bases between. CDR3 bases: TGTGCCAGCAGCTTAATCAAGGTCAAGGATGCCTACGAGCAGTACTTC. It encodes CASSLIKVKDAYEQYF.

This clonotype appeared a few times. The V gene is TRBV20-1, the J gene TRBJ2-4, with 10 positions matching TRBD1. CDR3 length: 17 amino acids. Germline V gene lookup returns CDR1 DFQATT and CDR2 SNEGSKA (reference sequence). V lost 5 bases, J lost 0 bases, and 10 bases stayed unmatched. The CDR3 region has the DNA TGCAGTGCTCGGGGACAGGGGTTCCTCTTAGCCAAAAACATTCAGTACTTC. It specifies CSARGQGFLLAKNIQYF.

This chain links TRBV6-5 with TRBJ2-3, with a possible D match to TRBD2 (6 bases). Germline V gene data show CDR1 as MNHEY and CDR2 as SVGAGI. The CDR3 has 14 amino acids. Trimming took 2 bases from V and 5 from J, leaving 11 bases between them. The CDR3 DNA sequence: TGTGCCAGCAGTTACGGCAGGGAGGTAGATACGCAGTATTTT. This encodes CASSYGREVDTQYF.

The chain links TRBV7-2 to TRBJ2-1; a possible D gene is TRBD2 (6 bases). Germline V lookup: CDR1 SGHTA, CDR2 FQGNSA. V was shortened by 5 bases and J by 7 bases, with 15 bases between the two germline ends. This CDR3 region has 14 residues. The CDR3 sequence: CASSIQRAGNEQFF. The CDR3 DNA reads as TGTGCCAGCAGCATACAGAGGGCGGGGAATGAGCAGTTCTTC. Together with reference TRBV7-2 and TRBJ2-1, the CDR3 gives the full variable domain: GAGVSQSPSNKVTEKGKDVELRCDPISGHTALYWYRQSLGQGLEFLIYFQGNSAPDKSGLPSDRFSAERTGGSVSTLTIQRTQQEDSAVYLCASSIQRAGNEQFFGPGTRLTVL.

CDR3 region: CASSLAGQGINEQFF. The CDR3 region has the DNA TGCGCCAGCAGCTTGGCGGGACAGGGGATAAATGAGCAGTTCTTC. The chain has TRBV5-1 and TRBJ2-1, with TRBD1 identical over 10 bases. Germline CDR1 is SGHRS and CDR2 is YFSETQ. CDR3 size: 15 residues. The V gene end was trimmed by 0 bases and the J gene end by 7 bases; junction bases not matched to a gene: 4.

There are a few counts of this clonotype. Here the CDR3 reads CAWSVQNPNSPLHF. The DNA of the CDR3 is TGTGCCTGGAGTGTACAAAACCCCAATTCACCCCTCCACTTT. The chain joins TRBV30 to TRBJ1-6; D not resolved. Per the germline V gene, CDR1 is GTSNPN and CDR2 is SVGIG (reference sequence). Trimming took off 0 bases at V and 7 bases at J, with 10 bases between the two ends. The CDR3 consists of 14 residues.

This clonotype was counted ten times or more. This chain uses TRBV20-1 with TRBJ2-1, with 11 bases matching TRBD2. V lost 2 bases and J lost 4; bases outside the gene matches: 4. Germline V gene lookup returns CDR1 DFQATT and CDR2 SNEGSKA (reference sequence). This CDR3 region has 15 residues. The CDR3 here is CSARPGLAVYNEQFF. CDR3 in DNA: TGCAGTGCTAGACCGGGACTAGCGGTTTACAATGAGCAGTTCTTC.

This sequence joins TRBV10-3 and TRBJ1-2; D is perhaps TRBD1 (5 bases). The length of the CDR3 is 13 residues. V shed 6 bases and J shed 4 bases, with 12 bases lying between them. Germline lookup yields CDR1 ENHRY and CDR2 SYGVKD. DNA for the CDR3: TGTGCCATCAGCGGGGGGGATAGCTATGGCTACACCTTC. It encodes CAISGGDSYGYTF.

This clonotype was observed a handful of times. The chain employs TRBV7-2 and TRBJ2-3, with D perhaps matching TRBD1 (6 bases). Germline CDR1 SGHTA, CDR2 FQGNSA. The length of the CDR3 is 14 residues. Trimming took off 4 bases at V and 7 bases at J, with 15 bases between the two ends. CDR3 nucleotide sequence: TGTGCCAGCAGCTATAACAGGGTAGCAAATACGCAGTATTTT. Translated: CASSYNRVANTQYF.

Written as DNA, the CDR3 is TGTGCCAGCAGCCCCCCGGGAGCAGGGGTGAATGAGCAGTTCTTC. It translates to CASSPPGAGVNEQFF. The chain employs TRBV13 and TRBJ2-1; D tentatively reads TRBD1 or TRBD2 (6 bases each). CDR1 and CDR2 from the germline V gene are PRHDT and FYEKMQ (reference sequence). V was cut by 5 bases and J by 7 bases, with 18 bases left in between. This CDR3 has 15 residues. Complete variable domain (other parts from reference TRBV13 and TRBJ2-1): AAGVIQSPRHLIKEKRETATLKCYPIPRHDTVYWYQQGPGQDPQFLISFYEKMQSDKGSIPDRFSAQQFSDYHSELNMSSLELGDSALYFCASSPPGAGVNEQFFGPGTRLTVL.

This clonotype was recorded a few times. The chain joins TRBV12-3 or TRBV12-4 to TRBJ2-7; a possible D gene is TRBD1 (6 bases). Trimming removed 6 bases at V and 2 bases at J, with 14 bases between. This CDR3 is 14 amino acids long. For the CDR3, the DNA is TGTGCCAGCAGACCCACAGGGATCGCCTACGAGCAGTACTTC. Its translation is CASRPTGIAYEQYF.

Note on this clonotype: A much larger clone is a single base away; this may be a read error. The chain joins TRBV20-1 to TRBJ2-3; D is unclear. Germline V gene lookup returns CDR1 DFQATT and CDR2 SNEGSKA (reference sequence). The length of the CDR3 is 12 residues. CDR3 in DNA: TGCAGTGCTGACCGATCGCCAGATACGCGGTATTTT. It specifies CSADRSPDTRYF.

This chain connects TRBV20-1 to TRBJ2-1, with no clear D. V lost 5 bases and J 2 bases, leaving 13 bases between the germline ends. Looked up from germline, CDR1 is DFQATT and CDR2 is SNEGSKA (reference sequence). This CDR3 has 14 amino acids. CDR3 in amino acids: CSAGRLGPYNEQFF. The CDR3 region has the DNA TGCAGTGCTGGTCGGCTCGGGCCCTACAATGAGCAGTTCTTC.

The rearrangement links TRBV10-3 to TRBJ2-7, with D maybe TRBD1 (6 bases). Looked up from germline, CDR1 is ENHRY and CDR2 is SYGVKD. The CDR3 is made up of 14 amino acids. V gave up 7 bases and J gave up 2 bases, with 15 bases separating them. In DNA, the CDR3 is TGTGCCATCAAAGGCAGGGGACCAGCCTACGAGCAGTACTTC. Protein product: CAIKGRGPAYEQYF.

The V call is TRBV6-1, the J call TRBJ2-2; D is uncertain. Trimming removed 3 bases at V and 6 bases at J, with 17 bases between. Germline V gene data show CDR1 as MNHNS and CDR2 as SASEGT. The CDR3 is 16 amino acids. The chain's CDR3 is CASSERRAQPPGELFF. The CDR3 nucleotides read TGTGCCAGCAGTGAGAGAAGGGCCCAGCCGCCCGGGGAGCTGTTTTTT.

This clonotype was counted a few times. This chain connects TRBV11-2 to TRBJ2-1; D may be TRBD2 (5 bases). The CDR3 sequence is 14 residues long. CDR1 is SGHAT, CDR2 FQNNGV, per germline. V was shortened by 10 bases and J by 9 bases, with 22 bases between the two germline ends. The CDR3 bases are TGTGCCACCATGGACTGGTGGCAATATGGTGAGCAGTTCTTC. The encoded protein is CATMDWWQYGEQFF. Filled out from reference TRBV11-2 and TRBJ2-1, the complete variable domain reads EAGVAQSPRYKIIEKRQSVAFWCNPISGHATLYWYQQILGQGPKLLIQFQNNGVVDDSQLPKDRFSAERLKGVDSTLKIQPAKLEDSAVYLCATMDWWQYGEQFFGPGTRLTVL.

Concerning this clonotype itself: At one boundary the junction diverges from the germline segment, which might be a read error. This chain joins TRBV9 and TRBJ1-2, with D uncertain. The V gene's germline CDR1 is SGDLS and CDR2 YYNGEE. This CDR3 spans 15 amino acids. CDR3 loop: CASSPRTGSNYGHTF. The CDR3 DNA reads TGTGCCAGCAGCCCGAGGACCGGATCAAACTATGGCCACACCTTC.

A few counts support this clonotype. V and J are TRBV29-1 and TRBJ2-3; possible D gene TRBD2, 6 bases. The V gene lost 7 bases and the J gene lost 6 bases, with 8 bases spanning the gap. Germline lookup yields CDR1 SQVTM and CDR2 ANQGSEA. The CDR3 covers 10 residues. The CDR3 nucleotides are TGCAGCGCTGGGGGGGATACGCAGTATTTT. Translated: CSAGGDTQYF.

This chain joins TRBV6-6 and TRBJ2-5; TRBD1 is a possible D gene (6 bases). Germline V CDR1 and CDR2: MNHNY, SVGAGI (reference sequence). CDR3 size: 15 residues. V was pared by 6 bases and J by 0 bases, with 14 bases between. For the CDR3, the DNA is TGTGCCAGCAGGAAGACAGGAGTGTACCAAGAGACCCAGTACTTC. Protein sequence: CASRKTGVYQETQYF.

This clonotype has just a few counts. V gene TRBV2 combines with J gene TRBJ2-3; tentatively, D is TRBD2 (5 bases). There are 11 residues in the CDR3. V lost 8 bases and J 14 bases, leaving 17 bases between the germline ends. Germline V lookup: CDR1 SNHLY, CDR2 FYNNEI. CDR3 in amino acids: CASGSELVPYF. The CDR3, as DNA: TGTGCCAGCGGGAGTGAACTAGTCCCGTATTTT. Full variable domain (rest looked up from reference TRBV2 and TRBJ2-3): EPEVTQTPSHQVTQMGQEVILRCVPISNHLYFYWYRQILGQKVEFLVSFYNNEISEKSEIFDDQFSVERPDGSNFTLKIRSTKLEDSAMYFCASGSELVPYFGPGTRLTVL.